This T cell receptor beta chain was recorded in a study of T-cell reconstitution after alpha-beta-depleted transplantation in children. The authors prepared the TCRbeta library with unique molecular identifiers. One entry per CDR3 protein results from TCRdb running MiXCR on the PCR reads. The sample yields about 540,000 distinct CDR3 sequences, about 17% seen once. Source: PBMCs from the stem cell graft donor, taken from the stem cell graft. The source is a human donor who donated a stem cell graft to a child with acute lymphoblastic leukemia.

The CDR3 reads CASSANGLEGYTF. The CDR3 coding sequence is TGTGCCAGCAGCGCCAATGGGCTGGAGGGCTACACCTTC. This chain connects TRBV2 to TRBJ1-2; D unresolved. The CDR3 covers 13 residues. Trimming took off 6 bases at V and 8 bases at J, with 16 bases between the two ends. Germline V gives CDR1 SNHLY, CDR2 FYNNEI.